The 27 T cell receptor beta chains reported below all come from one sample, sequenced in a study of cytomegalovirus exposure and HLA in healthy donors. Vbeta (60) and Jbeta (13) primers were used in the PCR. Using immunoSEQ multiplex PCR, the repertoire was profiled, and TCRdb retains in-frame clones only, with some absent. This table holds some 200,000 clones, 80% found once. The sequenced sample was PBMCs. The receptors were sampled from a man between 40 and 49 years old in good health and CMV-seropositive.

This chain joins TRBV10-3 and TRBJ2-5, with D possibly being TRBD2 (6 bases). The CDR3 totals 14 residues. V was pared by 10 bases and J by 3 bases, with 18 bases between. The V gene's germline CDR1 is ENHRY and CDR2 SYGVKD. This CDR3 reads CATRRAGSEETQYF. The CDR3 coding sequence is TGTGCCACAAGACGGGCGGGAAGTGAAGAGACCCAGTACTTC.

The chain recombines TRBV5-8 with TRBJ1-3; 7 positions match TRBD1. The CDR3 has 14 amino acids. CDR1 and CDR2 from the germline V gene are SGHTS and YDEGEE. With V trimmed by 0 bases and J by 8 bases, 5 bases remained unmatched. Written as DNA, the CDR3 is TGTGCCAGCAGCTTGGGGACAGGAGGCGACACCATATATTTT. This translates into CASSLGTGGDTIYF.

This chain links TRBV12-5 with TRBJ1-5; TRBD1 matches at 10 bases. The CDR3 is 13 amino acids. Germline CDR1 LGHNT, CDR2 FRNRAP. Unmatched junction bases numbered 4, after V lost 5 bases and J lost 9 bases. CDR3 region: CASGRQGAGPQHF. The CDR3, as DNA: TGTGCTAGTGGTCGACAGGGGGCAGGGCCCCAGCATTTT.

The rearrangement joins TRBV7-8 to TRBJ1-1, with D tentatively TRBD1 (6 bases). This CDR3 has 16 amino acids. Germline V gene lookup returns CDR1 SGHVS and CDR2 FQNEAQ. The V end lost 3 bases, the J end lost 3 bases, and 17 bases lay between the germline ends. CDR3 sequence: CASSFRMGAGDTEAFF. The DNA for the CDR3 is TGTGCCAGCAGCTTCCGGATGGGGGCGGGAGACACTGAAGCTTTCTTT.

The chain has TRBV6-5 and TRBJ1-6, with no clear D. The CDR3 consists of 15 residues. The germline V and J ends were trimmed by 6 bases and 7 bases, with 16 bases remaining between them. From germline, CDR1 is MNHEY and CDR2 SVGAGI. CDR3 loop: CASRQKTTGNSPLHF. The CDR3 DNA follows: TGTGCCAGCAGACAAAAGACGACGGGAAATTCACCCCTCCACTTT.

The chain's CDR3 is CASSLGPSGGAGANVLTF. CDR3 sequence (DNA): TGTGCCAGCAGCTTAGGTCCTAGCGGGGGGGCAGGGGCCAACGTCCTGACTTTC. The rearrangement links TRBV13 to TRBJ2-6; 12 bases match TRBD2. The CDR3 sequence is 18 residues long. V shed 0 bases, J shed 4 bases, and the junction held 4 bases outside the gene matches. Germline lookup yields CDR1 PRHDT and CDR2 FYEKMQ (reference sequence).

In this sample, this clone turned up a few times. DNA of the CDR3: TGTGCCAGCAGCGTAGTGTACGAGGTGTGGAACCCGAACACTGAAGCTTTCTTT. This translates into CASSVVYEVWNPNTEAFF. This chain links TRBV9 with TRBJ1-1; D unclear. Germline assignment: CDR1 SGDLS and CDR2 YYNGEE. V lost 0 bases, J lost 1 base, and 19 bases lay in between. The CDR3 loop spans 18 amino acids.

The chain recombines TRBV9 with TRBJ1-4; TRBD1 aligns across 7 bases. V was pared by 4 bases and J by 5 bases, with 8 bases of the junction left unmatched. Germline CDR1 SGDLS, CDR2 YYNGEE. This CDR3 comprises 15 residues. The CDR3 region has the DNA TGTGCCAGCAGCCCCCAGACAGGGTTAAATGAAAAACTGTTTTTT. Its protein product is CASSPQTGLNEKLFF.

V gene TRBV9 combines with J gene TRBJ2-7; TRBD2 is a possible D gene (7 bases). The CDR3 loop spans 16 amino acids. The germline V and J ends were trimmed by 2 bases and 3 bases, with 18 bases remaining between them. The germline gives CDR1 SGDLS, CDR2 YYNGEE. The CDR3 nucleotides read TGTGCCAGCAGCGTCGGTGGGGGGGCAGGTCTCTACGAGCAGTACTTC. Protein sequence: CASSVGGGAGLYEQYF.

The DNA of the CDR3 is TGTGCCTGGGCAGGGTCTGGGGCCAACGTCCTGACTTTC. Translating gives CAWAGSGANVLTF. The chain combines TRBV30 with TRBJ2-6; possibly TRBD1 for D (5 bases). The CDR3 spans 13 residues. Germline V gene data show CDR1 as GTSNPN and CDR2 as SVGIG (reference sequence). The V end was cut by 5 bases, the J end by 1 base, with 6 bases between.

As for this clone: One junction end disagrees with the germline gene, perhaps due to a read error. The chain has TRBV7-9 and TRBJ1-5, with D unresolved. The germline V gene has CDR1 SEHNR and CDR2 FQNEAQ (reference sequence). This CDR3 has 16 residues. CDR3 DNA: TGTTCCAGCAGCTTAGAGTCCAGGTATAGCAATCAGCCCCAGCATTTT. Its translation is CSSSLESRYSNQPQHF.

The chain has TRBV2 and TRBJ2-1, with 7 bases fitting TRBD1. CDR1 is SNHLY and CDR2 is FYNNEI in the germline V gene. V was pared by 1 base and J by 2 bases, with 2 bases of the junction left unmatched. The CDR3 covers 15 residues. In DNA, the CDR3 is TGTGCCAGCAGTGAAGAGACAGGGCCCTACAATGAGCAGTTCTTC. It encodes CASSEETGPYNEQFF.

The chain couples TRBV29-1 to TRBJ2-3, with D perhaps TRBD2 (6 bases). Trimming stripped 3 bases from V and 2 bases from J, with 15 bases between. The CDR3 is 15 amino acids. Germline V gene sequence: CDR1 SQVTM, CDR2 ANQGSEA. The CDR3 DNA reads TGCAGCGTTGAGTTGGCGGGACCCGACACAGATACGCAGTATTTT. It specifies CSVELAGPDTDTQYF.

The V and J genes are TRBV9 and TRBJ2-2; 10 bases are a match to TRBD2. Germline V gene sequence: CDR1 SGDLS, CDR2 YYNGEE. CDR3 size: 16 residues. The V gene end was trimmed by 4 bases and the J gene end by 6 bases; junction bases not matched to a gene: 9. CDR3 in amino acids: CASSSRAGGQSGELFF. In DNA, the CDR3 is TGTGCCAGCAGCTCGAGAGCGGGGGGGCAGTCCGGGGAGCTGTTTTTT.

The chain recombines TRBV15 with TRBJ1-4, with a weak D call TRBD1 (5 bases). CDR3 length equals 16 residues. Germline values: CDR1 LNHNV, CDR2 YYDKDF (reference sequence). Trimming removed 5 bases at V and 8 bases at J, with 21 bases between. The CDR3 here is CATSESRGLIGEKLFF. The CDR3 nucleotides are TGTGCCACCAGCGAATCTAGGGGCTTGATCGGGGAAAAACTGTTTTTT.

V is TRBV7-9 and J is TRBJ2-1; D may be TRBD2 (7 bases). Trimming left V 3 bases short and J 0 bases short, with 9 bases between. Germline V gives CDR1 SEHNR, CDR2 FQNEAQ (reference sequence). CDR3 length: 15 residues. The CDR3 is CASSFRGASYNEQFF. CDR3 bases: TGTGCCAGCAGCTTCCGGGGGGCCTCCTACAATGAGCAGTTCTTC.

The J gene is TRBJ2-7, the V gene TRBV27; 8 positions agree with TRBD2. The length of the CDR3 is 17 residues. The germline V gene has CDR1 MNHEY and CDR2 SMNVEV (reference sequence). J lost 2 bases, V lost 6 bases, and 15 bases had no gene match. The CDR3 reads CASSGRTSQQYTYEQYF. Written as DNA, the CDR3 is TGTGCCAGCAGCGGTCGGACTAGCCAACAGTACACCTACGAGCAGTACTTC.

This clone was seen a single time. V and J are TRBV4-1 and TRBJ2-7; 8 bases are a match to TRBD1. The V gene end was trimmed by 4 bases and the J gene end by 0 bases; junction bases not matched to a gene: 5. Per the germline V gene, CDR1 is MGHRA and CDR2 is YSYEKL. The CDR3 contains 15 residues. The CDR3 loop is CASSRHRGDSYEQYF. The CDR3, as DNA: TGCGCCAGCAGCCGGCACAGGGGGGACTCCTACGAGCAGTACTTC.

This clone was detected only once. The V call is TRBV6-1, the J call TRBJ2-3; the match to TRBD2 covers 13 bases. The ends lost 10 bases at V and 5 bases at J; junction bases unmatched: 9. CDR1 and CDR2 from the germline V gene are MNHNS and SASEGT. The CDR3 extends over 15 amino acids. CDR3 DNA sequence: TGTGCCACCAAACTAGCGGGGGGGCGGAGAGATACGCAGTATTTT. Its translation: CATKLAGGRRDTQYF.

The chain recombines TRBV7-2 with TRBJ2-2; D is possibly TRBD1 (6 bases). CDR3 length equals 15 residues. The ends were cut back, 1 base at V and 5 bases at J, with 11 bases in the middle. Germline CDR1 and CDR2: SGHTA and FQGNSA. CDR3 coding DNA: TGTGCCAGCAGCTTAGGACAGGCGATTACCGGGGAGCTGTTTTTT. Translation: CASSLGQAITGELFF.

Remarks on this clone: In the same sample, other DNA sequences code for this CDR3. The V and J genes are TRBV15 and TRBJ1-5; D perhaps matches TRBD1 (5 bases). The CDR3 is made up of 14 amino acids. Trimming removed 0 bases at V and 4 bases at J, with 7 bases between. Germline CDR1 reads LNHNV; CDR2 reads YYDKDF (reference sequence). The CDR3 DNA follows: TGTGCCACCAGCAGAGACAGGGCTAATCAGCCCCAGCATTTT. Protein: CATSRDRANQPQHF.

This chain uses TRBV28 with TRBJ2-2, with a possible D match to TRBD1 (6 bases). Germline values: CDR1 MDHEN, CDR2 SYDVKM. V was shortened by 6 bases and J by 1 base, with 12 bases between the two germline ends. The CDR3 length is 15 residues. CDR3 in DNA: TGTGCCAGCAGGTCCGGGACACTGAACACCGGGGAGCTGTTTTTT. It yields the protein CASRSGTLNTGELFF.

This chain connects TRBV7-3 to TRBJ2-2; the D is unclear. V dropped 5 bases and J dropped 4 bases, with 14 bases sitting between them. CDR1 is SGHTA, CDR2 FQGTGA, per germline. The CDR3 is made up of 15 amino acids. The CDR3 protein is CASSPRVVITGELFF. CDR3 DNA: TGTGCCAGCAGCCCCCGTGTAGTGATCACCGGGGAGCTGTTTTTT.

Points on this clone: Other DNA sequences in the same sample also yield this CDR3. The V and J genes are TRBV27 and TRBJ1-2; D not certain. Per the germline V gene, CDR1 is MNHEY and CDR2 is SMNVEV (reference sequence). The V gene lost 6 bases and the J gene lost 1 base, with 6 bases spanning the gap. The CDR3 covers 12 residues. The CDR3 bases are TGTGCCAGCAGGGCGGGTAACTATGGCTACACCTTC. Its protein is CASRAGNYGYTF.

This chain joins TRBV19 and TRBJ2-5; D might be TRBD2 (7 bases). Germline CDR1 and CDR2: LNHDA and SQIVND (reference sequence). CDR3 size: 15 residues. The V and J ends lost 1 base and 5 bases respectively, with 14 bases between them. CDR3 sequence: CASSIGGGRGETQYF. CDR3 nucleotide sequence: TGTGCCAGTAGTATAGGGGGGGGGCGAGGGGAGACCCAGTACTTC. Full variable domain (outside the CDR3, taken from reference TRBV19 and TRBJ2-5): DGGITQSPKYLFRKEGQNVTLSCEQNLNHDAMYWYRQDPGQGLRLIYYSQIVNDFQKGDIAEGYSVSREKKESFPLTVTSAQKNPTAFYLCASSIGGGRGETQYFGPGTRLLVL.

This clone came up a few times. The CDR3 loop reads CASSQEQGTTGYEQYF. CDR3 in DNA: TGCGCCAGCAGCCAAGAGCAGGGGACGACGGGCTACGAGCAGTACTTC. The J gene is TRBJ2-7, the V gene TRBV4-3; D is perhaps TRBD1 (6 bases). The CDR3 sequence is 16 residues long. Trimming took off 0 bases at V and 3 bases at J, with 15 bases between the two ends. CDR1 LGHNA and CDR2 YSLEER come from the germline V gene.

This clone showed up just once. This chain connects TRBV5-4 to TRBJ2-3, with D maybe TRBD1 (8 bases). Between the trimmed V and J ends, which lost 3 bases and 2 bases, there was a span of 16 bases. Germline CDR1 is SGHNT and CDR2 is YYREEE (reference sequence). The CDR3 is 16 residues long. The CDR3 here is CASSSTGGGVTDTQYF. The CDR3 DNA is TGTGCCAGCAGCTCAACAGGGGGAGGGGTCACAGATACGCAGTATTTT.